These 32 T cell receptor beta chains share one sample of origin, sequenced in a study of cytomegalovirus exposure and HLA in healthy donors. In the PCR, 60 Vbeta and 13 Jbeta primers were used. Produced via immunoSEQ multiplex PCR; TCRdb's table is partial and in-frame only. The sample has tens of thousands of clones; the top ten hold roughly 2.8%. The sequenced sample was PBMCs. All receptors derive from a middle-aged man in good health and CMV-seronegative.

Notes on this clone: The identical CDR3 is also encoded by other nucleotide sequences in the sample. J is TRBJ2-2 and V is TRBV5-1, with 7 bases aligning to TRBD1. Losses at the gene ends were 4 bases for V and 8 bases for J; bases not matched to a gene: 8. This CDR3 contains 14 residues. Looked up from germline, CDR1 is SGHRS and CDR2 is YFSETQ. This chain's CDR3 is CASSPRTGTGELFF. The CDR3 region has the DNA TGCGCCAGCAGCCCCCGGACAGGAACTGGGGAGCTGTTTTTT.

The chain combines TRBV19 with TRBJ2-1; the match to TRBD2 covers 7 bases. Per the germline V gene, CDR1 is LNHDA and CDR2 is SQIVND (reference sequence). The CDR3 loop spans 15 amino acids. Losses at the gene ends were 3 bases for V and 0 bases for J; bases not matched to a gene: 2. The CDR3, as DNA: TGTGCCAGTAGTATGCGGGGGAGCTCCTACAATGAGCAGTTCTTC. Its translation: CASSMRGSSYNEQFF.

This chain uses TRBV27 with TRBJ2-7; D remains unclear. This CDR3 has 11 residues. Deletions cut 4 bases from V and 2 bases from J, with 3 bases between. Germline CDR1 reads MNHEY; CDR2 reads SMNVEV (reference sequence). The CDR3 loop is CASSSAYEQYF. The CDR3 DNA reads TGTGCCAGCAGTTCGGCCTACGAGCAGTACTTC.

Here the CDR3 DNA reads TGTGCCAGCAGCGTTACAGGGGGGCCTGGGGCCAACGTCCTGACTTTC. It encodes CASSVTGGPGANVLTF. The rearrangement links TRBV9 to TRBJ2-6; 8 bases are shared with TRBD1. The junction had 3 bases not matched to a gene; V was cut back by 2 bases and J by 2 bases. Germline CDR1 is SGDLS and CDR2 is YYNGEE. There are 16 residues in the CDR3.

The V gene is TRBV2, the J gene TRBJ1-1; D gene ambiguous. There are 11 residues in the CDR3. CDR1 is SNHLY and CDR2 is FYNNEI in the germline V gene. Trimming removed 5 bases from V and 7 bases from J, with 8 bases in between. This CDR3 is CASSYYNEAFF. CDR3 in DNA: TGTGCCAGCAGTTATTATAATGAAGCTTTCTTT. The full variable domain, its missing parts supplied by reference TRBV2 and TRBJ1-1, is EPEVTQTPSHQVTQMGQEVILRCVPISNHLYFYWYRQILGQKVEFLVSFYNNEISEKSEIFDDQFSVERPDGSNFTLKIRSTKLEDSAMYFCASSYYNEAFFGQGTRLTVV.

CDR3 DNA: TGTGCCAGCAGTATGACAGGGTTTGGCAATCAGCCCCAGCATTTT. Its protein product is CASSMTGFGNQPQHF. The chain carries TRBV28 and TRBJ1-5; 7 bases map to TRBD1. Germline CDR1 reads MDHEN; CDR2 reads SYDVKM. This CDR3 contains 15 residues. The V segment lost 5 bases and the J segment 2 bases; nucleotides outside the gene matches: 6.

The rearrangement joins TRBV7-9 to TRBJ2-1; possibly TRBD2 for D (6 bases). CDR3 length: 16 residues. Germline V CDR1 and CDR2: SEHNR, FQNEAQ (reference sequence). The V end was cut by 2 bases, the J end by 3 bases, with 14 bases between. CDR3 DNA: TGTGCCAGCAGCTTATTTTATCCAGCGGGCTACAATGAGCAGTTCTTC. Translation gives CASSLFYPAGYNEQFF.

DNA for the CDR3: TGTGCCAGCAGCCCGCCCGGGAGGGGGAGCTCCTACAATGAGCAGTTCTTC. This gives the protein CASSPPGRGSSYNEQFF. The chain is built from TRBV7-3 and TRBJ2-1; 8 positions agree with TRBD2. V dropped 5 bases and J dropped 0; count of bases not matched to a gene: 9. CDR3 length equals 17 residues. Germline lookup yields CDR1 SGHTA and CDR2 FQGTGA.

The chain is built from TRBV11-2 and TRBJ1-4; no reliable D call. Germline V gene data show CDR1 as SGHAT and CDR2 as FQNNGV. This CDR3 contains 14 residues. V dropped 5 bases and J dropped 10 bases, with 17 bases sitting between them. The CDR3 coding sequence is TGTGCCAGCAGCCCTATGACGCAAGGAGGAAAACTGTTTTTT. Translated: CASSPMTQGGKLFF.

The V and J genes are TRBV7-8 and TRBJ1-2, with 8 bases aligning to TRBD1. Germline V gene data show CDR1 as SGHVS and CDR2 as FQNEAQ. After removal of 1 base from V and 2 bases from J, the junction contained 6 bases not matched to a gene. The CDR3 sequence is 16 residues long. The CDR3 loop reads CASSLGPGQENYGYTF. In DNA form, the CDR3 reads TGTGCCAGCAGCTTAGGCCCGGGACAGGAGAACTATGGCTACACCTTC.

This sequence joins TRBV19 and TRBJ2-4, with D possibly TRBD1 on 6 matching bases. CDR1 is LNHDA, CDR2 SQIVND, per germline (reference sequence). Trimming removed 5 bases from V and 0 bases from J, with 11 bases in between. This CDR3 comprises 15 residues. This chain's CDR3 is CASSPGQLAKNIQYF. CDR3 in DNA: TGTGCCAGTAGTCCAGGACAGTTAGCCAAAAACATTCAGTACTTC.

V gene TRBV29-1 combines with J gene TRBJ1-6; 8 bases match TRBD1. CDR3 size: 13 residues. Germline CDR1 reads SQVTM; CDR2 reads ANQGSEA. V lost 7 bases to trimming and J lost 13 bases; unmatched junction nucleotides: 12. The CDR3 nucleotides read TGCAGCGCCGGACAGGGTCAAGGGTCTCCCCTCCACTTT. Translation gives CSAGQGQGSPLHF.

Worth noting for this clone: A read error may account for a junction end that differs from germline. Within the sample, other DNA sequences also encode this same CDR3. The rearrangement links TRBV6-6 to TRBJ2-3; 10 nucleotides agree with TRBD2. CDR3 size: 15 residues. Germline values: CDR1 MNHNY, CDR2 SVGAGI (reference sequence). The CDR3 loop reads CASSFERGGRDTQYF. The CDR3 DNA is TGCGCCAGCAGTTTCGAGCGGGGGGGCCGGGATACGCAGTATTTT.

The V and J genes are TRBV19 and TRBJ2-6; 10 positions agree with TRBD1. The germline CDR1 and CDR2 sequences are LNHDA and SQIVND (reference sequence). Trimming took 5 bases from V and 2 from J; bases not matched to a gene: 12. The CDR3 extends over 19 amino acids. In DNA form, the CDR3 reads TGTGCCAGTAGTCGAAATGGACAGGGGGGGGTAACTGGGGCCAACGTCCTGACTTTC. It encodes CASSRNGQGGVTGANVLTF.

The V and J genes are TRBV6-1 and TRBJ1-4; D not certain. Trimming stripped 8 bases from V and 7 bases from J, with 14 bases between. The CDR3 sequence is 13 residues long. In germline, CDR1 is MNHNS, CDR2 SASEGT. The CDR3 nucleotides are TGTGCCAGCGCGTGGGAGTTGAGTGAAAAACTGTTTTTT. It translates to CASAWELSEKLFF.

For this clone: The same CDR3 can be traced to other DNA sequences in this sample. The J gene is TRBJ2-5, the V gene TRBV6-6, with TRBD2 as a possible D gene (5 bases). The V end was cut by 5 bases, the J end by 3 bases, with 10 bases between. The germline CDR1 and CDR2 sequences are MNHNY and SVGAGI (reference sequence). This CDR3 comprises 13 residues. CDR3 protein: CASSETGKETQYF. CDR3 bases: TGTGCCAGCAGTGAGACCGGGAAAGAGACCCAGTACTTC.

The V and J genes are TRBV7-2 and TRBJ1-3; D remains unclear. The V gene lost 3 bases and the J gene lost 0 bases, with 9 bases spanning the gap. The germline gives CDR1 SGHTA, CDR2 FQGNSA. The CDR3 has 15 residues. The CDR3 spells CASSFRPSSGNTIYF. CDR3 bases: TGTGCCAGCAGCTTCCGTCCCTCCTCTGGAAACACCATATATTTT.

The chain employs TRBV6-5 and TRBJ1-6; D gene unclear. The CDR3 has 16 amino acids. The V gene's germline CDR1 is MNHEY and CDR2 SVGAGI. The V and J ends lost 2 bases and 3 bases respectively, with 11 bases between them. Written as DNA, the CDR3 is TGTGCCAGCAGTTACGACGGAGAAATCTATAATTCACCCCTCCACTTT. As protein: CASSYDGEIYNSPLHF.

The chain employs TRBV5-5 and TRBJ2-7; possibly TRBD1 for D (6 bases). The CDR3 sequence is 13 residues long. V was cut by 3 bases and J by 3 bases, with 10 bases left in between. Germline V lookup: CDR1 SGHKS, CDR2 YYEKEE (reference sequence). The CDR3 nucleotides read TGTGCCAGCAGCTCTGGCAGGGGCTACGAGCAGTACTTC. Protein: CASSSGRGYEQYF.

This chain connects TRBV6-1 to TRBJ2-3; 15 bases are a match to TRBD2. Germline trimming cut 4 bases from V and 4 bases from J; bases unmatched to any gene: 0. This CDR3 comprises 15 residues. Germline lookup yields CDR1 MNHNS and CDR2 SASEGT. CDR3 protein: CASSGTSGGADTQYF. The CDR3 coding sequence is TGTGCCAGCAGTGGGACTAGCGGGGGGGCAGATACGCAGTATTTT.

The chain is built from TRBV21-1 and TRBJ2-5; the table's D call, TRBD1, has no DNA check behind it. TRBV21-1 is termed a pseudogene. This CDR3 has 14 residues. The CDR3 loop reads CASTGDIGQETQYF. The CDR3 region has the DNA TGTGCCAGCACCGGGGACATTGGCCAAGAGACCCAGTACTTC.

The rearrangement links TRBV4-1 to TRBJ2-2; 13 bases are shared with TRBD2. The germline V gene encodes CDR1 MGHRA and CDR2 YSYEKL. The CDR3 loop spans 16 amino acids. After removal of 4 bases from V and 6 bases from J, the junction contained 5 bases not matched to a gene. The CDR3 nucleotides read TGCGCCAGCAGCCCCCGGACTAGCGGGGGTTCCGGGGAGCTGTTTTTT. Translating it yields CASSPRTSGGSGELFF.

J is TRBJ2-2 and V is TRBV6-5, with TRBD1 identical over 7 bases. The V segment lost 7 bases and the J segment 1 base; nucleotides outside the gene matches: 6. Germline lookup yields CDR1 MNHEY and CDR2 SVGAGI. CDR3 length: 15 residues. The CDR3 DNA is TGTGCCAGCACCTACCGGGACAGGAACACCGGGGAGCTGTTTTTT. Its translation: CASTYRDRNTGELFF.

The chain uses TRBV29-1 and TRBJ2-1; 11 bases are a match to TRBD2. This CDR3 is built from 15 residues. The germline V gene has CDR1 SQVTM and CDR2 ANQGSEA. J lost 6 bases, V lost 7 bases, and 11 bases had no gene match. The CDR3 loop is CSARSTSGGFNEQFF. The CDR3 DNA is TGCAGCGCTAGGAGTACTAGCGGGGGCTTCAATGAGCAGTTCTTC.

CDR3 bases: TGCGCCAGCAGCTGGGCTCCGGGACAGGTCTCCTACGAGCAGTACTTC. Protein: CASSWAPGQVSYEQYF. This chain connects TRBV5-1 to TRBJ2-7; TRBD1 aligns across 8 bases. This CDR3 comprises 16 residues. V lost 3 bases and J lost 0; bases outside the gene matches: 8. Germline V gene data show CDR1 as SGHRS and CDR2 as YFSETQ.

The rearrangement links TRBV11-2 to TRBJ2-1; TRBD1 is a possible D gene (5 bases). V was pared by 1 base and J by 1 base, with 8 bases between. The CDR3 spans 15 residues. Germline values: CDR1 SGHAT, CDR2 FQNNGV. The CDR3 sequence is CASSLGKGSYNEQFF. DNA for the CDR3: TGTGCCAGCAGCTTAGGGAAGGGGTCCTACAATGAGCAGTTCTTC. Filled out from reference TRBV11-2 and TRBJ2-1, the complete variable domain reads EAGVAQSPRYKIIEKRQSVAFWCNPISGHATLYWYQQILGQGPKLLIQFQNNGVVDDSQLPKDRFSAERLKGVDSTLKIQPAKLEDSAVYLCASSLGKGSYNEQFFGPGTRLTVL.

The V gene is TRBV5-1, the J gene TRBJ1-1, with unresolved D. V dropped 2 bases and J dropped 2 bases, with 10 bases sitting between them. There are 14 residues in the CDR3. Germline CDR1 reads SGHRS; CDR2 reads YFSETQ. The CDR3, as DNA: TGCGCCAGCAGCTTCGCACAGACCAACACTGAAGCTTTCTTT. Protein product: CASSFAQTNTEAFF. The whole variable domain, filled in from reference TRBV5-1 and TRBJ1-1, reads KAGVTQTPRYLIKTRGQQVTLSCSPISGHRSVSWYQQTPGQGLQFLFEYFSETQRNKGNFPGRFSGRQFSNSRSEMNVSTLELGDSALYLCASSFAQTNTEAFFGQGTRLTVV.

The rearrangement joins TRBV7-2 to TRBJ2-7; tentatively, D is TRBD1 (6 bases). Trimming stripped 5 bases from V and 0 bases from J, with 17 bases between. Germline CDR1 reads SGHTA; CDR2 reads FQGNSA. The CDR3 has 16 amino acids. CDR3 bases: TGTGCCAGCAGCCGCGCCGGGCAGGGGAGCTCCTACGAGCAGTACTTC. This encodes CASSRAGQGSSYEQYF.

Points on this clone: The junction does not match germline at one end; this may be a read error. The chain links TRBV7-2 to TRBJ2-4; 9 nucleotides align to TRBD2. This CDR3 spans 14 amino acids. Germline-derived CDR1 and CDR2 are SGHTA and FQGNSA. The CDR3 DNA reads TGTGCCAGCAGCATAGCGGGGGCCCAAAACATTCAGTACTTC. This translates into CASSIAGAQNIQYF.

The chain combines TRBV10-3 with TRBJ1-5; 9 bases line up with TRBD1. Germline V gives CDR1 ENHRY, CDR2 SYGVKD. V gave up 5 bases and J gave up 7 bases; unmatched junction bases: 6. This CDR3 is 14 amino acids long. For the CDR3, the DNA is TGTGCCATCAGTAGGGACAGGGATGAACAGCCCCAGCATTTT. This translates into CAISRDRDEQPQHF.

The V call is TRBV7-9, the J call TRBJ1-2, with 9 bases lining up with TRBD1. Trimming at V came to 4 bases and at J to 5 bases, leaving 8 bases not matched to a gene. The germline V gene encodes CDR1 SEHNR and CDR2 FQNEAQ (reference sequence). This CDR3 spans 15 amino acids. CDR3 protein: CASSSSPTGGYGYTF. In nucleotides, the CDR3 is TGTGCCAGCAGCTCTTCCCCGACAGGGGGATATGGCTACACCTTC.

The V call is TRBV7-9, the J call TRBJ1-1; D perhaps matches TRBD1 (6 bases). CDR3 size: 14 residues. V was clipped by 3 bases and J by 1 base, with 9 bases between them. In germline, CDR1 is SEHNR, CDR2 FQNEAQ (reference sequence). The CDR3 DNA reads TGTGCCAGCAGCTTCAGGACAGCGAACACTGAAGCTTTCTTT. Its protein is CASSFRTANTEAFF. The whole variable domain, remainder taken from reference TRBV7-9 and TRBJ1-1, is DTGVSQNPRHKITKRGQNVTFRCDPISEHNRLYWYRQTLGQGPEFLTYFQNEAQLEKSRLLSDRFSAERPKGSFSTLEIQRTEQGDSAMYLCASSFRTANTEAFFGQGTRLTVV.